The clone carrying this T cell receptor beta chain has only a few counts. This entry comes from a study of identical twins. TCRdb called the 5' RACE reads again in MiXCR, with one record for every CDR3 protein. This sample has hundreds of thousands of distinct CDR3 sequences, with under 8.5% found just once. The germline V gene encodes CDR1 SGDLS and CDR2 YYNGEE. V lost 5 bases and J lost 0, with 9 bases in between. The CDR3 length is 14 residues. These data are also associated with another study on yellow fever vaccine responses in identical twins.

What was sequenced was PBMCs. The chain carries TRBV9 and TRBJ1-5; the D gene is possibly TRBD1 (6 bases). This clonotype originated in a woman in her late teens or twenties in good health. The CDR3 loop reads CASSRGNSNQPQHF. DNA for the CDR3: TGTGCCAGCAGTAGGGGGAATAGCAATCAGCCCCAGCATTTT.